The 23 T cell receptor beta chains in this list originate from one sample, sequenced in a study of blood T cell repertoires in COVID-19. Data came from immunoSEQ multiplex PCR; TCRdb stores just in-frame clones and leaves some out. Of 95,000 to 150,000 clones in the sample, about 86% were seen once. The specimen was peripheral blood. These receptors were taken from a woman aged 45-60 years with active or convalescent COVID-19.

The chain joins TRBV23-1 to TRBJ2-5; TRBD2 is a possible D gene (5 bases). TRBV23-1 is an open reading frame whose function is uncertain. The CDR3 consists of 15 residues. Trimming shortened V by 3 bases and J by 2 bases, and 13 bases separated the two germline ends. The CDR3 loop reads CASSHAYREQETQYF. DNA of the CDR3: TGCGCCAGCAGTCACGCGTACCGGGAACAAGAGACCCAGTACTTC.

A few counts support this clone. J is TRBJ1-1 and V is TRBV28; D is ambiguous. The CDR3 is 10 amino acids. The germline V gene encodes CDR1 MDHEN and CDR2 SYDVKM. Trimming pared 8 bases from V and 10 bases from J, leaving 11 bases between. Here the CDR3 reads CASEGRGAFF. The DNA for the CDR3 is TGTGCCAGCGAAGGACGGGGAGCTTTCTTT.

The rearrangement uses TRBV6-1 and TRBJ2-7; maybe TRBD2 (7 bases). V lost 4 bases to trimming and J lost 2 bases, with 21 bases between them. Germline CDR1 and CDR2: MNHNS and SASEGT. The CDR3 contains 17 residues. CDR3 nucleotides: TGTGCCAGCAGTGCCCCAGGGGTTCGCGGGAGTCCCTACGAGCAGTACTTC. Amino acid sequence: CASSAPGVRGSPYEQYF.

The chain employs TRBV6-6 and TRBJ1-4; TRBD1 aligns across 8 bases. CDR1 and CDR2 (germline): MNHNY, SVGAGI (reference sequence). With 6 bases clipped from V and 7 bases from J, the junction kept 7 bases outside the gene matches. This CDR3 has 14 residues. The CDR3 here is CASRSGGLVEKLFF. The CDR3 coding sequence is TGTGCCAGCAGGTCAGGGGGCTTGGTTGAAAAACTGTTTTTT.

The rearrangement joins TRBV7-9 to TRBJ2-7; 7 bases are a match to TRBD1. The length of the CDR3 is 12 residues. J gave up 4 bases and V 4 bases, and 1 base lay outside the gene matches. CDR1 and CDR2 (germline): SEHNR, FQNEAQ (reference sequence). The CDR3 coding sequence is TGTGCCAGCAGCTCGACAGGGTACGAGCAGTACTTC. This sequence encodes CASSSTGYEQYF. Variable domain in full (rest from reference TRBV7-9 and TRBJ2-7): DTGVSQNPRHKITKRGQNVTFRCDPISEHNRLYWYRQTLGQGPEFLTYFQNEAQLEKSRLLSDRFSAERPKGSFSTLEIQRTEQGDSAMYLCASSSTGYEQYFGPGTRLTVT.

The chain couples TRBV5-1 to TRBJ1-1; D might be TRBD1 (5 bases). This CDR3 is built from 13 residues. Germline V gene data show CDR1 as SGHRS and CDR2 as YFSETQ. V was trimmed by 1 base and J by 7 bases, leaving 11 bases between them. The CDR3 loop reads CASSLNRPYEAFF. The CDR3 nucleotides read TGCGCCAGCAGCTTGAACAGGCCGTATGAAGCTTTCTTT.

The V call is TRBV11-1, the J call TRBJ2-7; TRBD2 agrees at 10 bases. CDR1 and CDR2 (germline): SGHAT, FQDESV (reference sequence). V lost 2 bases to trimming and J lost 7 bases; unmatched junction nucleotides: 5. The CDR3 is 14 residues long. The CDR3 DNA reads TGTGCCAGCAGCTTAACTAGCGGGATGGAAGAGCAGTACTTC. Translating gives CASSLTSGMEEQYF.

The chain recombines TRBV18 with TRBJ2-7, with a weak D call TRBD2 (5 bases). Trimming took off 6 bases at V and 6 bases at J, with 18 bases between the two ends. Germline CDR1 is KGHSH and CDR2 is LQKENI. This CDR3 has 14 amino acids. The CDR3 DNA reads TGTGCCAGCTCCCGGGGAGTAGAGGTTGGCGAGCAGTACTTC. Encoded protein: CASSRGVEVGEQYF.

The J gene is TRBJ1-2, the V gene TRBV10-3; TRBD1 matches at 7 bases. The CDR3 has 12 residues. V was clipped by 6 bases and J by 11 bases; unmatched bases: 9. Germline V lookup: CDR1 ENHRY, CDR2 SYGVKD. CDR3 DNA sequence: TGTGCCATCAGACCTTCAGGGGGAAGTTACACCTTC. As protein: CAIRPSGGSYTF.

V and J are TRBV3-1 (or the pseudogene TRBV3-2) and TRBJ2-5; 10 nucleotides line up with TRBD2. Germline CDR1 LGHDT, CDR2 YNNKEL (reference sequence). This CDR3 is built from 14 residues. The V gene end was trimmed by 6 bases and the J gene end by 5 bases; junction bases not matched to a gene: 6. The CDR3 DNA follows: TGTGCCAGCAGGACTAGCGGGCCTTTGGAGACCCAGTACTTC. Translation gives CASRTSGPLETQYF.

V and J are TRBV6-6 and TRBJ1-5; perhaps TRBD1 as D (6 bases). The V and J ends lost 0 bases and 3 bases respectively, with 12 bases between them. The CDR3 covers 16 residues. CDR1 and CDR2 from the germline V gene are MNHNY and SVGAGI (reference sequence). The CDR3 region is CASSYSSQGYNQPQHF. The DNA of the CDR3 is TGTGCCAGCAGTTACTCGAGCCAGGGGTACAATCAGCCCCAGCATTTT.

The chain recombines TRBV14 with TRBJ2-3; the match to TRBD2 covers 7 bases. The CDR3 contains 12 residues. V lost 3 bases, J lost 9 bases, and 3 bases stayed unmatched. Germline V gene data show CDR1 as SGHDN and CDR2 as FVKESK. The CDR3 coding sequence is TGTGCCAGCAGCCACGGACTAGACACGCAGTATTTT. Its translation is CASSHGLDTQYF.

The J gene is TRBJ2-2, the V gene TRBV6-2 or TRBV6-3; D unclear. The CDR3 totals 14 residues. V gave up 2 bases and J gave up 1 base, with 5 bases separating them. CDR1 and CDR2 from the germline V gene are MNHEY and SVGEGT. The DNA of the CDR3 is TGTGCCAGCAGTTACACTCGGAACACCGGGGAGCTGTTTTTT. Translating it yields CASSYTRNTGELFF.

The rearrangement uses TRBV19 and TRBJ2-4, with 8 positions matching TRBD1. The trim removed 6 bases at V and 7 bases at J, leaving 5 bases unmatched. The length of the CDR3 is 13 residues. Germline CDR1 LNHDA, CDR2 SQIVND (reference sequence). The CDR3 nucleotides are TGTGCCAGTAGCAACGACAGGGGCAACATTCAGTACTTC. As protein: CASSNDRGNIQYF.

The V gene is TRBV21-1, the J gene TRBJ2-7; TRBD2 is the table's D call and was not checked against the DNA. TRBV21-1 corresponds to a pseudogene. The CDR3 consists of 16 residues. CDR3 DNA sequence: TGTGCCAGCAGCAAATTTAATCGGGAGTCCGCAGACGAGCAGTACTTC. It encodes CASSKFNRESADEQYF.

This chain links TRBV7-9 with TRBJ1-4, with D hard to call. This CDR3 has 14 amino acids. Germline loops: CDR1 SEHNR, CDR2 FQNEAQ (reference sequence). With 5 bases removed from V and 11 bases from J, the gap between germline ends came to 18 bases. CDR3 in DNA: TGTGCCAGCAGCCAAGGAGCGATTGGGGAGAAACTGTTTTTT. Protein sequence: CASSQGAIGEKLFF.

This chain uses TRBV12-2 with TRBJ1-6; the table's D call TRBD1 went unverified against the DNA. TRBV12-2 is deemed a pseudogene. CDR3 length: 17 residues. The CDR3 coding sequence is TGTGCAAGTCGCCACGGACAAAGGCATCCCTATAATTCACCCCTCCACTTT. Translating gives CASRHGQRHPYNSPLHF.

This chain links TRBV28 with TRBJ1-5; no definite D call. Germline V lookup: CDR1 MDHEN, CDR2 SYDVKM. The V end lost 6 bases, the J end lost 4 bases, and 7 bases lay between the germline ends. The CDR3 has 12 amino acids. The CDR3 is CASRRVNQPQHF. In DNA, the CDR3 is TGTGCCAGCAGGCGTGTTAATCAGCCCCAGCATTTT.

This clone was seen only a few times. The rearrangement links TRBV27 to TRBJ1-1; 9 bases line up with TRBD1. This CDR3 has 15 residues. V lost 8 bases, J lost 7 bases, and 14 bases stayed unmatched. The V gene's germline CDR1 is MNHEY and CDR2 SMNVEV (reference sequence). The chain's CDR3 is CASGRDRGRWSEAFF. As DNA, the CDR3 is TGTGCCAGCGGCCGAGACAGGGGGAGATGGAGTGAAGCTTTCTTT.

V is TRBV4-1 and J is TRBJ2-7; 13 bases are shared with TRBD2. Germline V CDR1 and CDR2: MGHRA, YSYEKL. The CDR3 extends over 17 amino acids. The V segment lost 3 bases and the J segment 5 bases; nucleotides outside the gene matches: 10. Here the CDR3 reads CASSQPTSGRAHHEQYF. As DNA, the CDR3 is TGCGCCAGCAGCCAGCCCACTAGCGGGAGGGCCCACCACGAGCAGTACTTC.

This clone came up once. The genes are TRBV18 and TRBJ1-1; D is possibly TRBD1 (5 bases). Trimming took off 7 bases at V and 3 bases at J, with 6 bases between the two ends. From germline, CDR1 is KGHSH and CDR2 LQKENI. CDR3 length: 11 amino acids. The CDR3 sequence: CASFRDTEAFF. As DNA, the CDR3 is TGTGCCAGCTTCAGGGACACTGAAGCTTTCTTT.

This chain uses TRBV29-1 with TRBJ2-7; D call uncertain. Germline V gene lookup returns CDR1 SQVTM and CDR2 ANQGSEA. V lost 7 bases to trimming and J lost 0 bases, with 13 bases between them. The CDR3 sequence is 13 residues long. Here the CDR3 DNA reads TGCAGCGGACTGGCCGGAAACTCCTACGAGCAGTACTTC. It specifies CSGLAGNSYEQYF.

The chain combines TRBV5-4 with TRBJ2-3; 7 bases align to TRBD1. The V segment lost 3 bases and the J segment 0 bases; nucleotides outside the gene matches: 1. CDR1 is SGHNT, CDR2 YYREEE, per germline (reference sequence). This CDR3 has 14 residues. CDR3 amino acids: CASSSQGSTDTQYF. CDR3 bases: TGTGCCAGCAGCTCACAGGGGAGCACAGATACGCAGTATTTT.